A selection of T cell receptor beta chains follows, all from one sample in a study of shared clonotypes between healthy human individuals. Here immunoSEQ multiplex PCR was the method, and the copy in TCRdb shows in-frame clones only, minus some. The profile covers a few million clones, with approximately 93% appearing a single time and about 0.39% taken by the ten largest. Sequencing used naive CD4+ T cells from PBMCs. Source of these receptors: a man between 18 and 29 years old in good health. Some clones in this sample may be carry-over from other donors' samples. Each CDR3 is given with its conserved first and last residue. The order of the fields is CDR3 DNA, CDR3 protein, V gene, CDR3 length, D gene, clone size, J gene. D genes are given only for firm matches. For some rows the clone size is stated as once, few or many, or as a class when expanded; others skip it.

DNA: TGCGCCAGCAGCCAAGGGACAGCCGACTACAATGAGCAGTTCTTC
CDR3: CASSQGTADYNEQFF
V: TRBV4-3
length: 15
D: .
size: .
J: TRBJ2-1

DNA: TGTGCCTGGAGTGTAAAATGGGTGCCAGATACGCAGTATTTT
CDR3: CAWSVKWVPDTQYF
V: TRBV30
length: 14
D: .
size: .
J: TRBJ2-3

DNA: TGTGCCAGCAGTTCCAACATAGGTTATAATGAGCAGTTCTTC
CDR3: CASSSNIGYNEQFF
V: TRBV28
length: 14
D: .
size: once
J: TRBJ2-1

DNA: TGCGCCAGCAGCTCAATAGCGGGAGGGGGAACCTACGAGCAGTACTTC
CDR3: CASSSIAGGGTYEQYF
V: TRBV5-1
length: 16
D: TRBD2
size: .
J: TRBJ2-7

DNA: TGCGCCAGCAGCCTAGCGGGAGGGCGAGCAGATACGCAGTATTTT
CDR3: CASSLAGGRADTQYF
V: TRBV10-2
length: 15
D: TRBD2
size: .
J: TRBJ2-3

DNA: TGTGCCAGCAGCGGGAGCTCCTACGAGCAGTACTTC
CDR3: CASSGSSYEQYF
V: TRBV6-6
length: 12
D: .
size: .
J: TRBJ2-7

DNA: TGTGCCAGCAGCGAAACCGGGACAGGGGACTATGGCTACACCTTC
CDR3: CASSETGTGDYGYTF
V: TRBV7-2
length: 15
D: TRBD1
size: .
J: TRBJ1-2

DNA: TGTGCCAGCAGCCCAGGCGGGAGCCCCTACAATGAGCAGTTCTTC
CDR3: CASSPGGSPYNEQFF
V: TRBV28
length: 15
D: TRBD2
size: .
J: TRBJ2-1

DNA: TGTGCCAGCAGCCTCCAAGGGAACACCGGGGAGCTGTTTTTT
CDR3: CASSLQGNTGELFF
V: TRBV6-1
length: 14
D: .
size: .
J: TRBJ2-2

DNA: TGCAGCGGCGAAGAGCCCCAAGAGACCCAGTACTTC
CDR3: CSGEEPQETQYF
V: TRBV29-1
length: 12
D: .
size: .
J: TRBJ2-5

DNA: TGTGCCAGTAGTATTTCGGGGGACGGGAGCTATGGCTACACCTTC
CDR3: CASSISGDGSYGYTF
V: TRBV19
length: 15
D: .
size: once
J: TRBJ1-2

DNA: TGTGCCAGCAGTTATTGGTCCCGGGGAGAGACCCAGTACTTC
CDR3: CASSYWSRGETQYF
V: TRBV6-5
length: 14
D: .
size: .
J: TRBJ2-5

DNA: TGTGCCACCAGCAGAGAGGCAAGCACAGATACGCAGTATTTT
CDR3: CATSREASTDTQYF
V: TRBV15
length: 14
D: .
size: .
J: TRBJ2-3

DNA: TGTGCCAGTAGTTTGTTGTGGACTAGCGGAAAGTTCAGCTCCTACAATGAGCAGTTCTTC
CDR3: CASSLLWTSGKFSSYNEQFF
V: TRBV19
length: 20
D: TRBD2
size: .
J: TRBJ2-1

DNA: TGTGCCAGCAGCCCAGGGACACCGCAGGCCTACAATGAGCAGTTCTTC
CDR3: CASSPGTPQAYNEQFF
V: TRBV9
length: 16
D: .
size: .
J: TRBJ2-1

DNA: TGTGCCAGCAGCGTAGGGACGGTCTCCTACAATGAGCAGTTCTTC
CDR3: CASSVGTVSYNEQFF
V: TRBV9
length: 15
D: .
size: .
J: TRBJ2-1

DNA: TGTGCCAGCTCACCCGTTGGGGACTATGGCTACACCTTC
CDR3: CASSPVGDYGYTF
V: TRBV18
length: 13
D: .
size: few
J: TRBJ1-2

DNA: TGTGCCAGCAGTGCGGACAGGGGGAACTACAATGAGCAGTTCTTC
CDR3: CASSADRGNYNEQFF
V: TRBV2
length: 15
D: TRBD1
size: .
J: TRBJ2-1

DNA: TGTGCCAGCAGCCTGGCGACTAGCGGGAGCACAGATACGCAGTATTTT
CDR3: CASSLATSGSTDTQYF
V: TRBV5-4
length: 16
D: TRBD2
size: .
J: TRBJ2-3

DNA: TGTGCCAGCAGCCTACAGGGGCCGTATGGCTACACCTTC
CDR3: CASSLQGPYGYTF
V: TRBV27
length: 13
D: TRBD1
size: .
J: TRBJ1-2

DNA: TGTGCCAGCAGTGCTACGACAGGGGGGTACCAGCCCCAGCATTTT
CDR3: CASSATTGGYQPQHF
V: TRBV6-1
length: 15
D: TRBD1
size: .
J: TRBJ1-5

DNA: TGTGCCAGCAGTTTGGGACAACCAGAGAACATTCAGTACTTC
CDR3: CASSLGQPENIQYF
V: TRBV28
length: 14
D: .
size: .
J: TRBJ2-4

DNA: TGTGCCAGCAGCAAGAGAGGGCAGACCCAGTACTTC
CDR3: CASSKRGQTQYF
V: TRBV28
length: 12
D: .
size: .
J: TRBJ2-5

DNA: TGTGCCAGCACCAGAATGGGGACTGATACCTACGAGCAGTACTTC
CDR3: CASTRMGTDTYEQYF
V: TRBV6-1
length: 15
D: .
size: .
J: TRBJ2-7

DNA: TGCGCCAGCAGCCGGACTAGCGGAGGCAGCACAGATACGCAGTATTTT
CDR3: CASSRTSGGSTDTQYF
V: TRBV5-1
length: 16
D: TRBD2
size: .
J: TRBJ2-3

DNA: TGCGCCAGCAGCCCCCAGGGGGGGATCCGAACTGAAGCTTTCTTT
CDR3: CASSPQGGIRTEAFF
V: TRBV5-1
length: 15
D: TRBD1
size: .
J: TRBJ1-1

DNA: TGTGCCAGCAGCTTGAGACAGCCCAACACTGAAGCTTTCTTT
CDR3: CASSLRQPNTEAFF
V: TRBV5-4
length: 14
D: .
size: .
J: TRBJ1-1

DNA: TGTGCCAGCAGCTTAGATTCGAACACTGAAGCTTTCTTT
CDR3: CASSLDSNTEAFF
V: TRBV11-2
length: 13
D: .
size: .
J: TRBJ1-1

DNA: TGCGCCAGCAGCTTGAAGTATTCGGTTCCTGGGGCCAACGTCCTGACTTTC
CDR3: CASSLKYSVPGANVLTF
V: TRBV5-1
length: 17
D: .
size: .
J: TRBJ2-6

DNA: TGTGCCAGCAGCAGGACTCCCTACGAGCAGTACTTC
CDR3: CASSRTPYEQYF
V: TRBV7-9
length: 12
D: .
size: .
J: TRBJ2-7

DNA: TGTGCCAGTAAGGTCTCGAGCGGGAGGGCCCCAGATACGCAGTATTTT
CDR3: CASKVSSGRAPDTQYF
V: TRBV19
length: 16
D: TRBD2
size: .
J: TRBJ2-3

DNA: TGTGCCAGCAGCGTAACACTTTCGGGCTACGAGCAGTACTTC
CDR3: CASSVTLSGYEQYF
V: TRBV5-4
length: 14
D: .
size: .
J: TRBJ2-7

DNA: TGTGCCAGCAGCTTCCACCTTAGCGGGAGTCGTCTTACAGATACGCAGTATTTT
CDR3: CASSFHLSGSRLTDTQYF
V: TRBV7-9
length: 18
D: TRBD2
size: .
J: TRBJ2-3

DNA: TGCGCCAGCAGCCAAGACCCCGTCCGGGGTTCACCCCTCCACTTT
CDR3: CASSQDPVRGSPLHF
V: TRBV4-3
length: 15
D: .
size: .
J: TRBJ1-6

DNA: TGTGCCAGCACCGAACACCCCGATACGCAGTATTTT
CDR3: CASTEHPDTQYF
V: TRBV28
length: 12
D: .
size: .
J: TRBJ2-3

DNA: TGCGCCAGCAGCTTGGAAGGGGTCCCCTCTGGAAACACCATATATTTT
CDR3: CASSLEGVPSGNTIYF
V: TRBV5-1
length: 16
D: .
size: .
J: TRBJ1-3

DNA: TGCGCCAGCAGTCAAGGGACAGACCCCTACGAGCAGTACTTC
CDR3: CASSQGTDPYEQYF
V: TRBV23-1
length: 14
D: TRBD1
size: .
J: TRBJ2-7

DNA: TGCAGCGTTAAGGGACAGGGGATCTACGAGCAGTACTTC
CDR3: CSVKGQGIYEQYF
V: TRBV29-1
length: 13
D: TRBD1
size: .
J: TRBJ2-7

DNA: TGTGCCAGCAGCCCAGAGGGACAGGGGGGCGGGACCCAGTACTTC
CDR3: CASSPEGQGGGTQYF
V: TRBV7-3
length: 15
D: TRBD1
size: .
J: TRBJ2-5

DNA: TGCGCCAGCAGGTGGACAGGGGACGACACAGATACGCAGTATTTT
CDR3: CASRWTGDDTDTQYF
V: TRBV5-1
length: 15
D: TRBD1
size: .
J: TRBJ2-3

DNA: TGTGCCAGCGGGCAAGGGCCAGCGACAGGGAACACTGAAGCTTTCTTT
CDR3: CASGQGPATGNTEAFF
V: TRBV5-4
length: 16
D: .
size: .
J: TRBJ1-1

DNA: TGTGCCAGCAGCTCCGTAGTATCTGCCGGGGAGCTGTTTTTT
CDR3: CASSSVVSAGELFF
V: TRBV7-2
length: 14
D: .
size: .
J: TRBJ2-2

DNA: TGTGCCAGCAGCGGCGGACTACTCAGTGATACGCAGTATTTT
CDR3: CASSGGLLSDTQYF
V: TRBV5-4
length: 14
D: .
size: .
J: TRBJ2-3

DNA: TGTGCCAGCTCACCACGGCCCGGGGGGGCCCCCTACGAGCAGTACTTC
CDR3: CASSPRPGGAPYEQYF
V: TRBV18
length: 16
D: TRBD2
size: .
J: TRBJ2-7

DNA: TGTGCCAGCAGCTTATACGCGGGAGAGATAGGCAATGAGCAGTTCTTC
CDR3: CASSLYAGEIGNEQFF
V: TRBV5-6
length: 16
D: TRBD2
size: .
J: TRBJ2-1

DNA: TGTGCCAGCAGTCCCAGGGACGGAGGGGACGAGCAGTACTTC
CDR3: CASSPRDGGDEQYF
V: TRBV27
length: 14
D: .
size: .
J: TRBJ2-7

DNA: TGTGCTAGTGGTTTGGCACGAAAGGGGGGCTACGAGCAGTACTTC
CDR3: CASGLARKGGYEQYF
V: TRBV12-5
length: 15
D: .
size: .
J: TRBJ2-7

DNA: TGTGCCAGCAACTCTGGAAACACCATATATTTT
CDR3: CASNSGNTIYF
V: TRBV9
length: 11
D: .
size: .
J: TRBJ1-3

DNA: TGTGCCAGCAGCTCCTTCTTTAGCGGGAGTGGGGCAGATACGCAGTATTTT
CDR3: CASSSFFSGSGADTQYF
V: TRBV7-3
length: 17
D: TRBD2
size: .
J: TRBJ2-3

DNA: TGTGCCAGCAGCCCCCGCAGGGGGGCGGAGACCCAGTACTTC
CDR3: CASSPRRGAETQYF
V: TRBV11-2
length: 14
D: .
size: once
J: TRBJ2-5

DNA: TGCGCCAGCAGCCCCGGACAGCAAAAGACCTACGAGCAGTACTTC
CDR3: CASSPGQQKTYEQYF
V: TRBV10-1
length: 15
D: .
size: .
J: TRBJ2-7

DNA: TGTGCCAGCAGTTGGGATGAGGGTTCCTACGAGCAGTACTTC
CDR3: CASSWDEGSYEQYF
V: TRBV11-2
length: 14
D: .
size: .
J: TRBJ2-7

DNA: TGTGCCAGCAGTGAGCAGGGCGGAACCCTTGAGCAGTTCTTC
CDR3: CASSEQGGTLEQFF
V: TRBV6-4
length: 14
D: .
size: .
J: TRBJ2-1

DNA: TGTGCCTGGAGTGTATTACCCCCGCAGACCCAGTACTTC
CDR3: CAWSVLPPQTQYF
V: TRBV30
length: 13
D: .
size: .
J: TRBJ2-5

DNA: TGTGCCAGCTCCCAACAGAACGCGGGACTAGCGGGAGGAAAAGGTGAGCAGTTCTTC
CDR3: CASSQQNAGLAGGKGEQFF
V: TRBV18
length: 19
D: TRBD2
size: .
J: TRBJ2-1

DNA: TGCAGCGTTGTTGGGGGTTCGGGCTATGGCTACACCTTC
CDR3: CSVVGGSGYGYTF
V: TRBV29-1
length: 13
D: .
size: .
J: TRBJ1-2

DNA: TGTGCCTGGATGATAGCGGGAGCCACTAATGAGCAGTTCTTC
CDR3: CAWMIAGATNEQFF
V: TRBV30
length: 14
D: TRBD2
size: .
J: TRBJ2-1

DNA: TGTGCCAGCAGCTTGCAAAGCCGGTCTACCTACGAGCAGTACTTC
CDR3: CASSLQSRSTYEQYF
V: TRBV5-6
length: 15
D: .
size: .
J: TRBJ2-7

DNA: TGTGCCAGCAGCTTAGGTCGGACTAGCGGGAGGTACGAGCAGTACTTC
CDR3: CASSLGRTSGRYEQYF
V: TRBV7-6
length: 16
D: TRBD2
size: .
J: TRBJ2-7

DNA: TGTGCCAGCAGTTTAGTAGGGGGCGGCGGGTCGAACACTGAAGCTTTCTTT
CDR3: CASSLVGGGGSNTEAFF
V: TRBV27
length: 17
D: TRBD1
size: .
J: TRBJ1-1